The 18 T cell receptor beta chains below all came from one sample that was sequenced in a study of T cells in Graves' hyperthyroidism and ophthalmopathy. Amplified regions were TCR beta CDR3 sequences from RNA transcripts. An initial round of RT-PCR targeting the TCR CDR3 relied on the HTBI primer set. TCRdb redid the calling of the multiplex PCR reads with MiXCR, one entry per CDR3 protein. There are almost 600,000 distinct CDR3 sequences in the sample; about 14% occur only once, and less than 6% lies in the top ten. The specimen sequenced was blood. The source is a woman aged 25 to 39 with Graves' hyperthyroidism that later progressed to Graves' ophthalmopathy.

This clonotype was seen many times. The J gene is TRBJ2-2, the V gene TRBV3-1; D call uncertain. The V end was cut by 4 bases, the J end by 7 bases, with 13 bases between. Germline V gene lookup returns CDR1 LGHDT and CDR2 YNNKEL (reference sequence). CDR3 length equals 14 residues. The CDR3: CASSLLVGGGELFF. The CDR3, as DNA: TGTGCCAGCAGCCTTCTAGTAGGTGGCGGGGAGCTGTTTTTT.

CDR3 residues: CASGLGGTLETQYF. CDR3 DNA: TGTGCTAGTGGTTTAGGGGGGACATTGGAGACCCAGTACTTC. The V call is TRBV12-5, the J call TRBJ2-5, with D perhaps assigned TRBD1 or TRBD2 (6 bases each). This CDR3 comprises 14 residues. Trimming removed 3 bases from V and 5 bases from J, with 13 bases in between. Germline assignment: CDR1 LGHNT and CDR2 FRNRAP.

This clonotype was found many times. CDR3 sequence (DNA): TGCAGCGTCCACCTCGGTGGTGAGACCCAGTACTTC. It specifies CSVHLGGETQYF. This chain connects TRBV29-1 to TRBJ2-5, with D unresolved. The CDR3 consists of 12 residues. CDR1 and CDR2 from the germline V gene are SQVTM and ANQGSEA. Trimming cost V 6 bases and J 5 bases, with 13 bases left between them.

Many counts were recorded for this clonotype. The V and J genes are TRBV7-6 and TRBJ2-1; D not certain. CDR3 length equals 15 residues. Germline lookup yields CDR1 SGHVS and CDR2 FNYEAQ. The V end was cut by 5 bases, the J end by 3 bases, with 14 bases between. CDR3 nucleotide sequence: TGTGCCAGCAGCCAGGACCACCAACTCTACAATGAGCAGTTCTTC. It translates to CASSQDHQLYNEQFF.

With regard to this clonotype: A much larger clone differs from this one at a single base, so this may be a read error. J is TRBJ2-2 and V is TRBV24-1; D not resolved. V was pared by 1 base and J by 6 bases, with 5 bases between. The CDR3 is 13 amino acids. Germline lookup yields CDR1 KGHDR and CDR2 SFDVKD. The CDR3 region is CATSDFVAGELFF. The CDR3, as DNA: TGTGCCACCAGTGATTTTGTCGCCGGGGAGCTGTTTTTT.

The chain is built from TRBV19 and TRBJ1-2; 7 bases agree with TRBD1. Germline V gives CDR1 LNHDA, CDR2 SQIVND (reference sequence). The V and J ends lost 5 bases and 4 bases, in that order; junction bases with no gene match: 4. The CDR3 sequence is 13 residues long. The CDR3 DNA reads as TGTGCCAGTAGTGTTACAGGGGTCTATGGCTACACCTTC. It codes for CASSVTGVYGYTF.

This clonotype was seen repeatedly, ten times or more. This chain links TRBV19 with TRBJ1-5; D gene unclear. The germline V gene has CDR1 LNHDA and CDR2 SQIVND (reference sequence). The CDR3 runs 13 residues. Trimming cost V 7 bases and J 1 base, with 8 bases left between them. The CDR3 coding sequence is TGTGCCAGTACGGTAGGGAGCAATCAGCCCCAGCATTTT. This encodes CASTVGSNQPQHF.

This clonotype came up many times. The CDR3 DNA sequence: TGTGCCAGCAGCGCCGACAGGGGAGCTAGCCAATCCGAGCAGTACTTC. It specifies CASSADRGASQSEQYF. V is TRBV9 and J is TRBJ2-7; 8 bases are a match to TRBD1. The germline CDR1 and CDR2 sequences are SGDLS and YYNGEE. With 3 bases clipped from V and 6 bases from J, the junction kept 14 bases outside the gene matches. The CDR3 loop spans 16 amino acids.

The V call is TRBV6-5, the J call TRBJ2-7, with 8 bases matching TRBD2. The CDR3 consists of 17 residues. Germline CDR1 MNHEY, CDR2 SVGAGI. The trim removed 4 bases at V and 0 bases at J, leaving 11 bases unmatched. This chain's CDR3 is CASSSPGAGGTSYEQYF. The CDR3 DNA sequence: TGTGCCAGCAGTTCCCCAGGTGCGGGGGGAACCTCCTACGAGCAGTACTTC.

This clonotype has a single count. The genes are TRBV29-1 and TRBJ2-7, with 10 positions matching TRBD2. V lost 0 bases, J lost 4 bases, and 3 bases stayed unmatched. The V gene's germline CDR1 is SQVTM and CDR2 ANQGSEA. This CDR3 has 14 residues. The CDR3 is CSVEDRTSGYEQYF. The CDR3 region has the DNA TGCAGCGTTGAAGATAGGACTAGCGGATACGAGCAGTACTTC.

The sample holds many counts of this clonotype. The V call is TRBV6-2 or TRBV6-3, the J call TRBJ2-3; 14 nucleotides line up with TRBD2. Per the germline V gene, CDR1 is MNHEY and CDR2 is SVGEGT. This CDR3 spans 17 amino acids. After removal of 5 bases from V and 4 bases from J, the junction contained 8 bases not matched to a gene. This chain's CDR3 is CASSQGLAGGGADTQYF. The DNA for the CDR3 is TGTGCCAGCAGTCAAGGACTAGCGGGAGGAGGAGCAGATACGCAGTATTTT.

Of note for this clonotype: This clone may be a read error of a much larger clone one base away. J is TRBJ2-3 and V is TRBV27; D gene unclear. The CDR3 runs to 14 residues. The germline V gene encodes CDR1 MNHEY and CDR2 SMNVEV (reference sequence). The CDR3: CARSSRTSTDTQYF. CDR3 nucleotides: TGTGCCAGAAGTTCGAGAACTTCCACAGATACGCAGTATTTT.

At least ten counts were recorded for this clonotype. The rearrangement joins TRBV27 to TRBJ2-1, with 9 bases aligning to TRBD2. V lost 4 bases to trimming and J lost 9 bases; unmatched junction nucleotides: 10. CDR1 and CDR2 from the germline V gene are MNHEY and SMNVEV (reference sequence). This CDR3 comprises 15 residues. DNA of the CDR3: TGTGCCAGCAGTTCGGGTAGCGGGAGCGGTGGTGAGCAGTTCTTC. Its protein is CASSSGSGSGGEQFF.

The V gene is TRBV4-1, the J gene TRBJ2-1; unclear D gene. This CDR3 has 17 amino acids. V shed 3 bases and J shed 7 bases, with 22 bases lying between them. CDR1 MGHRA and CDR2 YSYEKL come from the germline V gene. CDR3 protein: CASSQIAGSPKENEQFF. The CDR3, as DNA: TGCGCCAGCAGCCAGATTGCCGGGTCCCCGAAGGAGAATGAGCAGTTCTTC.

This clonotype showed up just a few times. The chain couples TRBV29-1 to TRBJ2-5, with D possibly matching TRBD2 (5 bases). Germline V lookup: CDR1 SQVTM, CDR2 ANQGSEA. The CDR3 has 11 amino acids. V was shortened by 7 bases and J by 7 bases, with 13 bases between the two germline ends. This chain's CDR3 is CSAQSGGTQYF. CDR3 in DNA: TGCAGCGCCCAGAGTGGAGGGACCCAGTACTTC.

This chain joins TRBV28 and TRBJ2-7; possibly TRBD1 for D (5 bases). There are 16 residues in the CDR3. Looked up from germline, CDR1 is MDHEN and CDR2 is SYDVKM. With 2 bases removed from V and 0 bases from J, the gap between germline ends came to 14 bases. This chain's CDR3 is CASSLPGLASSYEQYF. Written as DNA, the CDR3 is TGTGCCAGCAGTTTACCAGGGCTTGCTAGCTCCTACGAGCAGTACTTC.

This clonotype has ten or more counts. V usage is TRBV5-6 and J usage is TRBJ2-5; the match to TRBD1 covers 8 bases. There are 15 residues in the CDR3. Trimming at V came to 0 bases and at J to 4 bases, leaving 5 bases not matched to a gene. In germline, CDR1 is SGHDT, CDR2 YYEEEE. CDR3 sequence reads: CASSLGGQGSETQYF. In nucleotides, the CDR3 is TGTGCCAGCAGCTTGGGCGGACAGGGTTCAGAGACCCAGTACTTC.

This clonotype has at least ten counts. The chain links TRBV2 to TRBJ2-3; perhaps TRBD1 as D (5 bases). V lost 0 bases and J 13 bases, leaving 8 bases between the germline ends. Per germline, CDR1 SNHLY and CDR2 FYNNEI. The CDR3 extends over 11 amino acids. For the CDR3, the DNA is TGTGCCAGCAGTGAAGCTAGGGGAAAGTATTTT. Its translation is CASSEARGKYF.